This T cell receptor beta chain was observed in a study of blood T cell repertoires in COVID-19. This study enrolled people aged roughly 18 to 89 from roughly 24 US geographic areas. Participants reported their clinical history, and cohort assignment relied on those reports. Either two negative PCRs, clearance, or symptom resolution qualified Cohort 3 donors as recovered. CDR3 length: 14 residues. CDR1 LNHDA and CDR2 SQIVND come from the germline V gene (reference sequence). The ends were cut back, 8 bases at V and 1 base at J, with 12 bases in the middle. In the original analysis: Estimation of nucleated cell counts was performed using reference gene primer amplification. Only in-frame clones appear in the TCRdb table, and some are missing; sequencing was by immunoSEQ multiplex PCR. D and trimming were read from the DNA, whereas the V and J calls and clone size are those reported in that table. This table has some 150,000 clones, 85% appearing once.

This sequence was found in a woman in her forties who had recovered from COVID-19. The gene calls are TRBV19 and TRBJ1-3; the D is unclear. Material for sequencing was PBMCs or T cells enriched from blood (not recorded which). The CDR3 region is CASGTGGSGNTIYF. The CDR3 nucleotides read TGTGCCAGTGGTACCGGAGGGTCTGGAAACACCATATATTTT.